This T cell receptor beta chain was identified in a study of identical twins. Germline loops: CDR1 MDHEN, CDR2 SYDVKM. V lost 2 bases, J lost 4 bases, and 15 bases lay in between. The CDR3 is 16 residues long. All donors comprised healthy Caucasians. On this clonotype itself: What it recognizes is unknown.

General study findings and limits: Partial confounding of zero-insertion analyses by invariant MAIT and iNKT cells was possible.

TCRdb independently ran MiXCR on the 5' RACE reads; one entry per CDR3 protein. Of some 570,000 distinct CDR3 sequences in the sample, under 25% are singletons; the top ten hold around 0.47%. These records were also assigned to another study, of yellow fever vaccine responses in identical twins.

The V and J genes are TRBV28 and TRBJ1-5, with D possibly being TRBD1 (6 bases). Specimen: CD4+ T cells sorted from blood. This TCR was recovered from a young woman in good health. CDR3 bases: TGTGCCAGCAGTTTAGGGGCGCAGGGGCATAATCAGCCCCAGCATTTT. This sequence encodes CASSLGAQGHNQPQHF.